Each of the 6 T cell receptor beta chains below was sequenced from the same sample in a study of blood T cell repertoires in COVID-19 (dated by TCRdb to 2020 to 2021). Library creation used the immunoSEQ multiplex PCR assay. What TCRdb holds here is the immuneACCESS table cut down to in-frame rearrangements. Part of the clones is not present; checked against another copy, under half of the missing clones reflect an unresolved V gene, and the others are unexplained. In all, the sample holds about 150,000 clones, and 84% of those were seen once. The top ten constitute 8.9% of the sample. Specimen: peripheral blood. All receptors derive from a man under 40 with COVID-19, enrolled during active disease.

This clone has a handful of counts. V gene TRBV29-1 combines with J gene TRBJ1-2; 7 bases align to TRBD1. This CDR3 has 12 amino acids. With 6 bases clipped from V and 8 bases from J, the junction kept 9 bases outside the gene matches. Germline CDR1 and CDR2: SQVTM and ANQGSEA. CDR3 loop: CSVGGTEPGYTF. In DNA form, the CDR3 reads TGCAGCGTGGGTGGGACAGAGCCCGGCTACACCTTC. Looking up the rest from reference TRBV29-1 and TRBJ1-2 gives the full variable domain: SAVISQKPSRDICQRGTSLTIQCQVDSQVTMMFWYRQQPGQSLTLIATANQGSEATYESGFVIDKFPISRPNLTFSTLTVSNMSPEDSSIYLCSVGGTEPGYTFGSGTRLTVV.

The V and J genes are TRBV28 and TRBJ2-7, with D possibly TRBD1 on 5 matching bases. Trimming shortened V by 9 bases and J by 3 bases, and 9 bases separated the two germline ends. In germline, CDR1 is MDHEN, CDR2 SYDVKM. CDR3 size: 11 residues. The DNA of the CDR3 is TGTGCCAGTCAGGGTATCTACGAGCAGTACTTC. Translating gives CASQGIYEQYF.

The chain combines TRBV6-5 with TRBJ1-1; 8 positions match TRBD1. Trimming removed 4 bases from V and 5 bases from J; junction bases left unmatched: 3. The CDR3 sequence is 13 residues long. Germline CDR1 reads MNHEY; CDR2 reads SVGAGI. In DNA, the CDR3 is TGTGCCAGCAGTTTCGGACAGGGAACTGAAGCTTTCTTT. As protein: CASSFGQGTEAFF.

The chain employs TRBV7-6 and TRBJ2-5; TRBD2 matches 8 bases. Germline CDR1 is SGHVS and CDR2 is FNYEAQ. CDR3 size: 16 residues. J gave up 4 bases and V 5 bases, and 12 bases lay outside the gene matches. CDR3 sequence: CASSDGRGRIPETQYF. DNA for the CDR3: TGTGCCAGCAGCGATGGGCGCGGGAGGATACCAGAGACCCAGTACTTC.

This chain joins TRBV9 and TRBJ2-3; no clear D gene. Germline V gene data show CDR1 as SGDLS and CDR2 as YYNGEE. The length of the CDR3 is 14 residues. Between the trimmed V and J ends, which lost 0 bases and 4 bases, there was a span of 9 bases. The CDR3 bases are TGTGCCAGCAGCGTAGAAGTAGCTGCAGATACGCAGTATTTT. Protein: CASSVEVAADTQYF.

The CDR3 protein is CASSSGTRYNSPLHF. CDR3 DNA sequence: TGTGCCAGCAGTTCGGGTACGCGGTATAATTCACCCCTCCACTTT. The V and J genes are TRBV28 and TRBJ1-6; D is unclear. V lost 4 bases to trimming and J lost 4 bases, with 11 bases between them. Germline V CDR1 and CDR2: MDHEN, SYDVKM. This CDR3 is built from 15 residues.